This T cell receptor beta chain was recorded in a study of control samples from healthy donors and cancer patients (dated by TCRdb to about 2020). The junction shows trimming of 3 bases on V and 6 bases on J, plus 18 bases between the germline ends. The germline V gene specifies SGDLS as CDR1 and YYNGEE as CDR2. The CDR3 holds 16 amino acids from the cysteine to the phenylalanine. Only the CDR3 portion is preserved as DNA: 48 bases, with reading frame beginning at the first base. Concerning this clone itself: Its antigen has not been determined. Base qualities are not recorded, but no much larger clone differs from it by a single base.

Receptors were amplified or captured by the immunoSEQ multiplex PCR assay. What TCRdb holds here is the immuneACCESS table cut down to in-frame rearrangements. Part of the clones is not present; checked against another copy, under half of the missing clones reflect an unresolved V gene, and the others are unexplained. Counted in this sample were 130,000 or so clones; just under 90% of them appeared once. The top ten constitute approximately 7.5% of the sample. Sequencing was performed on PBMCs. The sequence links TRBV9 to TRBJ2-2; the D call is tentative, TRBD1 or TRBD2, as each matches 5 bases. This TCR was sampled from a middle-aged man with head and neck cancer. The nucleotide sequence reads TGTGCCAGCAGCGAGGTAGGGACGGCGAAACCCGGGGAGCTGTTTTTT. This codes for CASSEVGTAKPGELFF.